These 18 T cell receptor beta chains originate from one sample sequenced in a study of T cell changes during pregnancy in multiple sclerosis. The data were produced by immunoSEQ multiplex PCR, yet TCRdb's version contains in-frame clones alone and is incomplete. The profile shows just under 50,000 clones, roughly 95% of them singletons. Sequences were derived from CD4+ T cells from peripheral blood mononuclear cells, sampled in the third trimester of pregnancy. Every receptor here comes from a female donor with multiple sclerosis, enrolled in a pregnancy study.

This chain joins TRBV6-5 and TRBJ1-2; 8 nucleotides align to TRBD1. The V segment lost 5 bases and the J segment 4 bases; nucleotides outside the gene matches: 3. The germline V gene encodes CDR1 MNHEY and CDR2 SVGAGI. This CDR3 contains 13 residues. CDR3 sequence: CASSPDRGYGYTF. CDR3 DNA sequence: TGTGCCAGCAGTCCTGACAGGGGCTATGGCTACACCTTC.

The J gene is TRBJ1-4, the V gene TRBV28; D unresolved. Germline lookup yields CDR1 MDHEN and CDR2 SYDVKM. V was cut by 5 bases and J by 7 bases, with 20 bases left in between. The CDR3 totals 16 residues. CDR3 sequence: CASSPPQARVGEKLFF. The CDR3 nucleotides are TGTGCCAGCAGTCCCCCCCAGGCGAGAGTGGGTGAAAAACTGTTTTTT.

The gene calls are TRBV21-1 and TRBJ1-5; TRBD1 is taken as the D call from the table, unchecked against the DNA. TRBV21-1 is labeled a pseudogene. The CDR3 totals 14 residues. CDR3 DNA: TGTGCCAGCGGGGACAGGGGGGACAATCAGCCCCAGCATTTT. Translated: CASGDRGDNQPQHF.

V usage is TRBV6-5 and J usage is TRBJ2-1; D is possibly TRBD2 (6 bases). The CDR3 consists of 12 residues. Trimming took off 4 bases at V and 12 bases at J, with 13 bases between the two ends. Germline V gene sequence: CDR1 MNHEY, CDR2 SVGAGI. As DNA, the CDR3 is TGTGCCAGCAGTTCTCCGACTAGTTCGCAGTTCTTC. Translation gives CASSSPTSSQFF.

This chain links TRBV7-2 with TRBJ1-2; 10 bases are shared with TRBD1. The CDR3 is 17 residues long. Germline V CDR1 and CDR2: SGHTA, FQGNSA. The V segment lost 3 bases and the J segment 1 base; nucleotides outside the gene matches: 8. Here the CDR3 reads CASSFKPGQGDNYGYTF. CDR3 nucleotides: TGTGCCAGCAGCTTTAAACCCGGACAGGGGGATAACTATGGCTACACCTTC.

This chain uses TRBV21-1 with TRBJ1-6. TRBV21-1 is a documented pseudogene. The CDR3 loop spans 15 amino acids. The CDR3 DNA reads TGTGCCAGCAGCAAAGGGGCGGGGGGCATCGGACCCCTCCACTTT. Amino acids: CASSKGAGGIGPLHF.

This clone was seen just once. This rearrangement joins TRBV5-1 to TRBJ1-5; D not resolved. V lost 0 bases, J lost 4 bases, and 11 bases lay in between. Germline assignment: CDR1 SGHRS and CDR2 YFSETQ. CDR3 length: 15 residues. In nucleotides, the CDR3 is TGCGCCAGCAGCTTGGGGGCTCCAGATAATCAGCCCCAGCATTTT. It encodes CASSLGAPDNQPQHF.

The V gene is TRBV4-3, the J gene TRBJ1-5; the D gene is possibly TRBD1 (5 bases). Between the trimmed V and J ends, which lost 1 base and 4 bases, there was a span of 5 bases. The CDR3 totals 13 residues. Germline lookup yields CDR1 LGHNA and CDR2 YSLEER. Here the CDR3 reads CASSQGQNQPQHF. DNA for the CDR3: TGCGCCAGCAGCCAAGGACAGAATCAGCCCCAGCATTTT.

The V and J genes are TRBV10-3 and TRBJ1-5, with D possibly matching TRBD1 (6 bases). The ends were cut back, 8 bases at V and 3 bases at J, with 8 bases in the middle. The germline V gene has CDR1 ENHRY and CDR2 SYGVKD. There are 12 residues in the CDR3. This chain's CDR3 is CAIGGNNQPQHF. The CDR3 region has the DNA TGTGCCATCGGGGGCAACAATCAGCCCCAGCATTTT.

The chain employs TRBV7-9 and TRBJ2-5; the D gene is possibly TRBD1 (5 bases). CDR1 and CDR2 (germline): SEHNR, FQNEAQ (reference sequence). The CDR3 has 13 amino acids. The V and J ends lost 4 bases and 4 bases respectively, with 10 bases between them. The CDR3 reads CASSSDSTETQYF. The CDR3, as DNA: TGTGCCAGCAGCTCCGACAGTACAGAGACCCAGTACTTC.

This clone was observed a few times. The sample carries other DNA sequences with the same CDR3. V and J are TRBV6-5 and TRBJ1-5; D is undetermined. CDR1 is MNHEY and CDR2 is SVGAGI in the germline V gene. This CDR3 comprises 16 residues. Trimming stripped 2 bases from V and 0 bases from J, with 11 bases between. CDR3 amino acids: CASSYGGRYSNQPQHF. The CDR3 DNA sequence: TGTGCCAGCAGTTACGGTGGCAGATATAGCAATCAGCCCCAGCATTTT.

This sequence joins TRBV28 and TRBJ1-6; the D gene is possibly TRBD1 (6 bases). V lost 8 bases and J 9 bases, leaving 14 bases between the germline ends. Germline values: CDR1 MDHEN, CDR2 SYDVKM. The CDR3 has 13 residues. CDR3: CASYRVGSSPLHF. The CDR3 DNA is TGTGCCAGCTACAGGGTAGGGTCTTCACCCCTCCACTTT. Drawing the rest from reference TRBV28 and TRBJ1-6, the complete variable domain is DVKVTQSSRYLVKRTGEKVFLECVQDMDHENMFWYRQDPGLGLRLIYFSYDVKMKEKGDIPEGYSVSREKKERFSLILESASTNQTSMYLCASYRVGSSPLHFGNGTRLTVT.

V gene TRBV10-2 combines with J gene TRBJ2-3; the match to TRBD2 covers 7 bases. The CDR3 contains 14 residues. Trimming took 8 bases from V and 1 from J; bases not matched to a gene: 6. Germline CDR1 WSHSY, CDR2 SAAADI. CDR3 in DNA: TGCGCCAGCCACCGGGAGGTGGGCACAGATACGCAGTATTTT. Its translation: CASHREVGTDTQYF.

The chain has TRBV28 and TRBJ2-6, with D possibly being TRBD1 (6 bases). This CDR3 contains 16 residues. The germline CDR1 and CDR2 sequences are MDHEN and SYDVKM. V lost 5 bases and J lost 0, with 11 bases in between. As DNA, the CDR3 is TGTGCCAGCAGTAGGGACACTCTCTCTGGGGCCAACGTCCTGACTTTC. This encodes CASSRDTLSGANVLTF. Complete variable domain (other parts from reference TRBV28 and TRBJ2-6): DVKVTQSSRYLVKRTGEKVFLECVQDMDHENMFWYRQDPGLGLRLIYFSYDVKMKEKGDIPEGYSVSREKKERFSLILESASTNQTSMYLCASSRDTLSGANVLTFGAGSRLTVL.

V and J are TRBV10-3 and TRBJ2-1, with TRBD2 identical over 9 bases. Trimming cost V 8 bases and J 5 bases; bases outside gene matches: 10. The germline CDR1 and CDR2 sequences are ENHRY and SYGVKD. The CDR3 consists of 15 residues. The CDR3 is CAIRGSGSFNNEQFF. The CDR3 nucleotides read TGTGCCATCCGGGGTAGCGGGAGTTTCAACAATGAGCAGTTCTTC.

The chain employs TRBV19 and TRBJ2-2, with 9 bases lining up with TRBD1. Germline V gene data show CDR1 as LNHDA and CDR2 as SQIVND (reference sequence). Trimming cost V 5 bases and J 3 bases; bases outside gene matches: 7. This CDR3 contains 16 residues. The CDR3 DNA sequence: TGTGCCAGTAGTGCCTCGGGACAGGGATACACCGGGGAGCTGTTTTTT. Its translation: CASSASGQGYTGELFF.

V usage is TRBV18 and J usage is TRBJ2-5; 12 bases are a match to TRBD2. Losses at the gene ends were 6 bases for V and 1 base for J; bases not matched to a gene: 6. Germline values: CDR1 KGHSH, CDR2 LQKENI. This CDR3 region has 16 residues. DNA for the CDR3: TGTGCCAGCTCCGTACCTAGCGGGAGGGCCCAAGAGACCCAGTACTTC. This translates into CASSVPSGRAQETQYF.

The chain couples TRBV4-2 to TRBJ2-7; the match to TRBD2 covers 10 bases. Germline V CDR1 and CDR2: LGHNA, YNFKEQ. The V gene end was trimmed by 1 base and the J gene end by 9 bases; junction bases not matched to a gene: 12. The CDR3 consists of 16 residues. CDR3 protein: CASSQGLAGAITRQYF. The CDR3 bases are TGTGCCAGCAGCCAAGGTCTAGCGGGAGCCATTACACGGCAGTACTTC.